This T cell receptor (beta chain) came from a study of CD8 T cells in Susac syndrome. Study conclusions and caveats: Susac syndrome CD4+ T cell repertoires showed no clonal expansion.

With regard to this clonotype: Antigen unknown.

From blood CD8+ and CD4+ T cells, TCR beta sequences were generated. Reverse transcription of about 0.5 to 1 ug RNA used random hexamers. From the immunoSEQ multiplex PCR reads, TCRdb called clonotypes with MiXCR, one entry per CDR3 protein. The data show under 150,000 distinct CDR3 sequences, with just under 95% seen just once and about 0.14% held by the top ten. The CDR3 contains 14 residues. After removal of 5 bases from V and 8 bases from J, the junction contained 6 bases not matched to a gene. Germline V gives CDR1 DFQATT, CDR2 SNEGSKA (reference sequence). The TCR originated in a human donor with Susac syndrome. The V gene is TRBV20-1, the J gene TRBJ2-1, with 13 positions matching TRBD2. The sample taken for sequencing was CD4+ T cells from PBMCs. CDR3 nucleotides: TGCAGTGCTCCACTAGCGGGAGGGCCCGATGAGCAGTTCTTC. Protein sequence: CSAPLAGGPDEQFF.